At least ten counts were recorded for the clone carrying this T cell receptor beta chain. The cDNA was produced through 5'RACE with 10-nucleotide random UMIs. Each CDR3 protein is one row after TCRdb ran MiXCR on the 5' RACE reads. The sample consists of tens of thousands of distinct CDR3 sequences, 4.5% to 5.5% of them appearing once. This specimen comes from a study of neurological immune-mediated disorders. Sequenced input: PBMCs. The clonotype was recovered from a man aged 25-40 years with multiple sclerosis.

In nucleotides, the CDR3 is TGTGCTAGTGCCGGCATGGGATTTCATCAGCCCCAGCATTTT. Its protein product is CASAGMGFHQPQHF. The chain has TRBV12-5 and TRBJ1-5; D uncertain. V was cut by 7 bases and J by 5 bases, with 15 bases left in between. Germline CDR1 LGHNT, CDR2 FRNRAP. CDR3 length: 14 residues.